Listed below are T cell receptor beta chains from one sample, sequenced in a study of shared clonotypes between healthy human individuals. Assay: immunoSEQ multiplex PCR; the TCRdb copy retains only in-frame clones and omits some. The sample consists of about 2.1 million clones, about 93% of them appearing once. The sample comprised naive CD8+ T cells from PBMCs. All receptors come from a man younger than 30 in good health. Some clones in this sample may be carry-over from other donors' samples. CDR3s include the opening cysteine and the closing phenylalanine or tryptophan. The D gene is left open where the match is weak. The size entry is marked missing in some rows and otherwise reads once, few, many or a size class.

CASSEAGQLNYGYTF,TGTGCCAGCAGTGAAGCGGGGCAGCTTAACTATGGCTACACCTTC,.,TRBV6-1,TRBJ1-2,.
CASSLGANQPQHF,TGTGCCAGCAGTCTAGGGGCCAATCAGCCCCAGCATTTT,.,TRBV27,TRBJ1-5,.
CASRGLAGSTDTQYF,TGCGCCAGCCGCGGACTAGCGGGAAGCACAGATACGCAGTATTTT,.,TRBV4-1,TRBJ2-3,TRBD2
CASRQGGTIRGMNTEAFF,TGTGCCAGCAGACAAGGAGGGACAATTCGAGGCATGAACACTGAAGCTTTCTTT,.,TRBV7-8,TRBJ1-1,.
CASSQRGVSKFHGYTF,TGTGCCAGCAGCCAACGGGGGGTCAGTAAGTTCCATGGCTACACCTTC,.,TRBV11-1,TRBJ1-2,.
CASSSSKGLERWHEQFF,TGTGCCAGCAGCTCCAGCAAGGGACTAGAAAGATGGCATGAGCAGTTCTTC,.,TRBV9,TRBJ2-1,TRBD2
CASSDSVYGYTF,TGTGCCAGCAGTGACTCTGTATATGGCTACACCTTC,.,TRBV25-1,TRBJ1-2,.
CASRGHRTSNQPQHF,TGTGCCAGCAGGGGACACCGTACCAGCAATCAGCCCCAGCATTTT,.,TRBV27,TRBJ1-5,.
CAISGSANQETQYF,TGTGCCATCAGTGGGTCGGCTAACCAAGAGACCCAGTACTTC,.,TRBV10-3,TRBJ2-5,.
CASSLEGEQFF,TGTGCCAGCAGCCTAGAGGGTGAGCAGTTCTTC,.,TRBV9,TRBJ2-1,.
CASSQGGSGRAYNEQFF,TGCGCCAGCAGCCAAGGGGGTAGCGGGAGGGCCTACAATGAGCAGTTCTTC,.,TRBV4-1,TRBJ2-1,TRBD2
CASSVTGTGSYSGNTIYF,TGTGCCAGCAGCGTCACCGGGACAGGGTCGTACTCTGGAAACACCATATATTTT,.,TRBV9,TRBJ1-3,TRBD1
CASSYVRGSGNTIYF,TGTGCCAGCAGTTACGTGAGGGGGTCTGGAAACACCATATATTTT,once,TRBV6-6,TRBJ1-3,.
CASSVERGTETQYF,TGTGCCAGCAGCGTAGAGAGGGGGACAGAGACCCAGTACTTC,.,TRBV9,TRBJ2-5,.
CASRRDRTLGVEAFF,TGTGCCAGCAGAAGAGACCGGACCCTCGGTGTGGAAGCTTTCTTT,.,TRBV7-9,TRBJ1-1,.
CASSVGGQGENTEAFF,TGTGCCAGCAGCGTTGGGGGCCAGGGGGAGAACACTGAAGCTTTCTTT,.,TRBV9,TRBJ1-1,TRBD1
CASSLLGGSRVGSNQPQHF,TGTGCCAGCAGTTTATTGGGTGGTTCGAGGGTAGGGTCTAATCAGCCCCAGCATTTT,.,TRBV28,TRBJ1-5,.
CASSQGAFSGYNEQFF,TGCGCCAGCAGCCAAGGCGCTTTCTCCGGGTACAATGAGCAGTTCTTC,.,TRBV4-3,TRBJ2-1,.
CASSPLARRYEQYF,TGTGCCAGCAGCCCACTAGCGCGCCGTTACGAGCAGTACTTC,.,TRBV6-5,TRBJ2-7,TRBD2
CASSPGTGGAYHEQYF,TGTGCCAGCAGCCCCGGGACAGGGGGCGCTTACCACGAGCAGTACTTC,.,TRBV7-9,TRBJ2-7,TRBD1
CATSRDFGSNQPQHF,TGTGCCACCAGCAGAGATTTCGGTAGCAATCAGCCCCAGCATTTT,.,TRBV15,TRBJ1-5,.
CASSPRDFEQFF,TGTGCCAGCAGCCCCCGGGACTTTGAGCAGTTCTTC,.,TRBV9,TRBJ2-1,.
CASSLAAGLGNQPQHF,TGTGCCAGCAGTTTGGCGGCCGGGTTAGGCAATCAGCCCCAGCATTTT,.,TRBV27,TRBJ1-5,.
CASSLRLAGGNEQFF,TGTGCCAGCAGTTTACGACTAGCGGGAGGTAATGAGCAGTTCTTC,.,TRBV28,TRBJ2-1,TRBD2
CASSLSRLGHSQDSPLHF,TGTGCCAGCAGCTTATCAAGGTTAGGTCACAGCCAGGATTCACCCCTCCACTTT,.,TRBV13,TRBJ1-6,.
CASSEGRTEGDTQYF,TGTGCCAGCAGCGAGGGGAGGACAGAAGGAGATACGCAGTATTTT,.,TRBV9,TRBJ2-3,.
CASSISSGSSYEQYF,TGTGCCAGTAGTATTTCTAGCGGGTCCTCCTACGAGCAGTACTTC,.,TRBV19,TRBJ2-7,TRBD2
CASSFRGSYEQYF,TGTGCCAGCAGTTTCCGGGGCTCCTACGAGCAGTACTTC,.,TRBV28,TRBJ2-7,.
CASSQAPGLRNEQYF,TGCGCCAGCAGCCAAGCCCCGGGACTCAGAAACGAGCAGTACTTC,.,TRBV4-1,TRBJ2-7,.
CASSLRLTDTQYF,TGTGCCAGCAGCTTAAGGCTCACAGATACGCAGTATTTT,once,TRBV7-3,TRBJ2-3,.
CASSGGVAFSTDTQYF,TGTGCCAGCAGTGGAGGGGTAGCCTTTTCCACAGATACGCAGTATTTT,.,TRBV27,TRBJ2-3,.
CASSQRTSWAGELFF,TGCGCCAGCAGCCAACGGACTAGCTGGGCCGGGGAGCTGTTTTTT,.,TRBV4-1,TRBJ2-2,TRBD2
CAWSDWDRGIQETQYF,TGTGCCTGGAGTGACTGGGACAGGGGGATCCAAGAGACCCAGTACTTC,.,TRBV30,TRBJ2-5,TRBD1
CASSRLQGVAEAFF,TGTGCCAGCAGTCGCTTACAGGGCGTCGCTGAAGCTTTCTTT,.,TRBV6-5,TRBJ1-1,.
CASSSPLAGGRGEQFF,TGTGCCAGCAGCTCACCGCTAGCGGGAGGCCGGGGTGAGCAGTTCTTC,.,TRBV7-3,TRBJ2-1,TRBD2
CASSLSGGEGCQYF,TGTGCCAGCAGTTTATCTGGGGGGGAGGGTTGCCAGTACTTC,.,TRBV28,TRBJ2-5,TRBD2
CASANEGVGDYGYTF,TGTGCCAGCGCCAACGAGGGGGTAGGCGACTATGGCTACACCTTC,once,TRBV13,TRBJ1-2,.